The 21 T cell receptor beta chains reported below all come from one sample, sequenced in a study of cytomegalovirus exposure and HLA in healthy donors. This PCR relied on a set of 60 Vbeta primers and 13 Jbeta primers. Libraries were prepared by immunoSEQ multiplex PCR; TCRdb keeps only in-frame clonotypes and omits some of them. The sample contains 95,000 to 150,000 clones, approximately 80% of which appear only once. The sample was PBMCs. These receptors were collected from a man aged 25-45 years in good health and CMV-seropositive.

This clone was observed a handful of times. The gene calls are TRBV15 and TRBJ1-4, with 9 bases identical to TRBD1. This CDR3 comprises 18 residues. The J segment lost 7 bases and the V segment lost 2 bases, leaving 14 bases of the junction unmatched. Germline CDR1 and CDR2: LNHNV and YYDKDF (reference sequence). CDR3: CATSRRWDREGAGEKLFF. For the CDR3, the DNA is TGTGCCACCAGCAGAAGATGGGACAGGGAAGGGGCGGGTGAAAAACTGTTTTTT.

The V gene is TRBV10-3, the J gene TRBJ1-5; D is perhaps TRBD1 (5 bases). From germline, CDR1 is ENHRY and CDR2 SYGVKD. The CDR3 has 12 amino acids. V dropped 3 bases and J dropped 9 bases, with 9 bases sitting between them. The CDR3 reads CAISDYRTPQHF. The CDR3, as DNA: TGTGCCATCAGTGACTACAGGACGCCCCAGCATTTT.

Only one count was recorded for this clone. CDR3 coding DNA: TGCGCCAGCAGCAGGACAGGGGTTCGGAGCTACGAGCAGTACTTC. Its protein is CASSRTGVRSYEQYF. V usage is TRBV5-1 and J usage is TRBJ2-7; 9 nucleotides match TRBD1. CDR3 length equals 15 residues. Trimming removed 4 bases from V and 3 bases from J; junction bases left unmatched: 8. Germline values: CDR1 SGHRS, CDR2 YFSETQ. Variable domain in full (rest from reference TRBV5-1 and TRBJ2-7): KAGVTQTPRYLIKTRGQQVTLSCSPISGHRSVSWYQQTPGQGLQFLFEYFSETQRNKGNFPGRFSGRQFSNSRSEMNVSTLELGDSALYLCASSRTGVRSYEQYFGPGTRLTVT.

The V gene is TRBV19, the J gene TRBJ2-3, with D maybe TRBD1 (9 bases). The germline V gene has CDR1 LNHDA and CDR2 SQIVND (reference sequence). This CDR3 is built from 19 residues. The V and J ends lost 5 bases and 2 bases respectively, with 26 bases between them. The CDR3 is CASSPDRGGTSGVTDTQYF. DNA of the CDR3: TGTGCCAGTAGTCCGGACAGGGGAGGAACTAGCGGAGTCACAGATACGCAGTATTTT.

The chain employs TRBV6-6 and TRBJ1-1; possible D gene TRBD1, 6 bases. V gave up 2 bases and J gave up 7 bases, with 17 bases separating them. The V gene's germline CDR1 is MNHNY and CDR2 SVGAGI (reference sequence). The CDR3 contains 15 residues. CDR3 nucleotides: TGTGCCAGCAGTTACCCGGCAGGGGAAAGAAGTGAAGCTTTCTTT. Protein sequence: CASSYPAGERSEAFF.

This clone was detected once. This chain joins TRBV5-6 and TRBJ1-2; tentative D call: TRBD1 (5 bases). Deletions cut 1 base from V and 8 bases from J, with 15 bases between. This CDR3 contains 14 residues. Germline V gives CDR1 SGHDT, CDR2 YYEEEE. The DNA of the CDR3 is TGTGCCAGCAGCTTGCCCCAGGGCAATGGGGGCTACACCTTC. This gives the protein CASSLPQGNGGYTF.

The chain combines TRBV7-2 with TRBJ2-1, with D perhaps matching TRBD2 (5 bases). V lost 1 base to trimming and J lost 0 bases, with 10 bases between them. This CDR3 contains 16 residues. From germline, CDR1 is SGHTA and CDR2 FQGNSA. CDR3 DNA: TGTGCCAGCAGCTTAGGGGTACGGGGCTCCTACAATGAGCAGTTCTTC. Translating it yields CASSLGVRGSYNEQFF.

V is TRBV29-1 and J is TRBJ1-2; 7 bases are a match to TRBD1. The CDR3 has 13 amino acids. Looked up from germline, CDR1 is SQVTM and CDR2 is ANQGSEA. With 5 bases clipped from V and 0 bases from J, the junction kept 3 bases outside the gene matches. The CDR3 protein is CSVWTGANYGYTF. The CDR3 region has the DNA TGCAGCGTTTGGACAGGAGCTAACTATGGCTACACCTTC.

CDR3 nucleotide sequence: TGTGCCAGCAGTGTACAGGATACTACCTACAATGAGCAGTTCTTC. The encoded protein is CASSVQDTTYNEQFF. The V and J genes are TRBV6-4 and TRBJ2-1, with a tentative D call TRBD1 (5 bases). Germline CDR1 is MRHNA and CDR2 is SNTAGT. The CDR3 loop spans 15 amino acids. V lost 4 bases to trimming and J lost 2 bases, with 12 bases between them.

This rearrangement joins TRBV19 to TRBJ1-1, with 8 bases that match TRBD1. Germline V gene lookup returns CDR1 LNHDA and CDR2 SQIVND (reference sequence). This CDR3 has 14 residues. The V segment lost 5 bases and the J segment 3 bases; nucleotides outside the gene matches: 5. CDR3 DNA sequence: TGTGCCAGTAGTGCAGGGGGCACGTACACTGAAGCTTTCTTT. The encoded protein is CASSAGGTYTEAFF.

This clone was found once. This chain joins TRBV6-6 and TRBJ2-7; a possible D gene is TRBD2 (6 bases). The CDR3 runs 15 residues. Germline loops: CDR1 MNHNY, CDR2 SVGAGI (reference sequence). Trimming stripped 2 bases from V and 2 bases from J, with 13 bases between. The CDR3 DNA sequence: TGTGCCAGCAGTTACGTGGCTAGCGAGACCTACGAGCAGTACTTC. Amino acids: CASSYVASETYEQYF.

The chain is built from TRBV5-6 and TRBJ2-2, with D uncertain. Trimming stripped 2 bases from V and 3 bases from J, with 5 bases between. The germline CDR1 and CDR2 sequences are SGHDT and YYEEEE. This CDR3 contains 13 residues. The CDR3 sequence: CASSFRDTGELFF. CDR3 nucleotides: TGTGCCAGCAGCTTTAGAGACACCGGGGAGCTGTTTTTT.

The V call is TRBV19, the J call TRBJ1-1, with D possibly TRBD1 on 6 matching bases. Trimming took 3 bases from V and 7 from J, leaving 12 bases between them. This CDR3 has 13 residues. Germline V gene sequence: CDR1 LNHDA, CDR2 SQIVND (reference sequence). As DNA, the CDR3 is TGTGCCAGTAGTATCGGGACACTCTATGAAGCTTTCTTT. Translation: CASSIGTLYEAFF.

The V and J genes are TRBV30 and TRBJ1-6; 7 positions agree with TRBD1. Germline values: CDR1 GTSNPN, CDR2 SVGIG (reference sequence). This CDR3 has 15 residues. After removal of 5 bases from V and 0 bases from J, the junction contained 4 bases not matched to a gene. This chain's CDR3 is CAWEGQSSYNSPLHF. CDR3 DNA sequence: TGTGCCTGGGAGGGACAGAGCTCCTATAATTCACCCCTCCACTTT.

The CDR3 DNA is TGTGCCAGCAGTCCCCCGACAGGGCGTGGATGGGGCTACACCTTC. This codes for CASSPPTGRGWGYTF. The gene calls are TRBV6-6 and TRBJ1-2, with 7 bases identical to TRBD1. Germline CDR1 MNHNY, CDR2 SVGAGI (reference sequence). After removal of 5 bases from V and 8 bases from J, the junction contained 14 bases not matched to a gene. This CDR3 is built from 15 residues.

This sequence joins TRBV9 and TRBJ2-5, with 12 bases fitting TRBD2. The CDR3 is 14 residues long. V was clipped by 5 bases and J by 5 bases; unmatched bases: 4. The germline gives CDR1 SGDLS, CDR2 YYNGEE. The CDR3 nucleotides read TGTGCCAGCAGGGCTAGCGGGGGGGCCGAGACCCAGTACTTC. Protein sequence: CASRASGGAETQYF.

The chain uses TRBV7-2 and TRBJ1-2; the D is unclear. CDR3 size: 17 residues. The V gene's germline CDR1 is SGHTA and CDR2 FQGNSA. V lost 3 bases, J lost 1 base, and 18 bases lay in between. CDR3 in amino acids: CASSFNPAGPINYGYTF. Written as DNA, the CDR3 is TGTGCCAGCAGCTTTAACCCTGCAGGTCCCATTAACTATGGCTACACCTTC.

The chain carries TRBV19 and TRBJ1-5; D ambiguous. Germline V CDR1 and CDR2: LNHDA, SQIVND (reference sequence). The CDR3 has 17 amino acids. Trimming took off 3 bases at V and 0 bases at J, with 15 bases between the two ends. The CDR3: CASSMKRRAYSNQPQHF. The CDR3 DNA sequence: TGTGCCAGTAGTATGAAACGGAGGGCTTATAGCAATCAGCCCCAGCATTTT.

The chain is built from TRBV9 and TRBJ2-4, with 9 nucleotides matching TRBD1. J was trimmed by 11 bases and V by 4 bases; bases with no gene match: 10. Germline loops: CDR1 SGDLS, CDR2 YYNGEE. This CDR3 comprises 14 residues. This CDR3 reads CASSPGHRQGVQYF. The CDR3, as DNA: TGTGCCAGCAGCCCGGGACACCGACAGGGGGTTCAGTACTTC. Drawing the rest from reference TRBV9 and TRBJ2-4, the complete variable domain is DSGVTQTPKHLITATGQRVTLRCSPRSGDLSVYWYQQSLDQGLQFLIQYYNGEERAKGNILERFSAQQFPDLHSELNLSSLELGDSALYFCASSPGHRQGVQYFGAGTRLSVL.

The chain joins TRBV29-1 to TRBJ2-5; D gene ambiguous. CDR1 SQVTM and CDR2 ANQGSEA come from the germline V gene. This CDR3 has 10 amino acids. Trimming removed 4 bases from V and 4 bases from J, with 4 bases in between. The CDR3 bases are TGCAGCGTTGGACTAGAGACCCAGTACTTC. Its translation is CSVGLETQYF.

This clone occurred a few times. The chain employs TRBV5-1 and TRBJ2-7; maybe TRBD2 (6 bases). The CDR3 runs 14 residues. The V and J ends lost 2 bases and 6 bases respectively, with 15 bases between them. Looked up from germline, CDR1 is SGHRS and CDR2 is YFSETQ. In nucleotides, the CDR3 is TGCGCCAGCAGCTTATTCTACGGGGGAGGCGAGCAGTACTTC. This translates into CASSLFYGGGEQYF.